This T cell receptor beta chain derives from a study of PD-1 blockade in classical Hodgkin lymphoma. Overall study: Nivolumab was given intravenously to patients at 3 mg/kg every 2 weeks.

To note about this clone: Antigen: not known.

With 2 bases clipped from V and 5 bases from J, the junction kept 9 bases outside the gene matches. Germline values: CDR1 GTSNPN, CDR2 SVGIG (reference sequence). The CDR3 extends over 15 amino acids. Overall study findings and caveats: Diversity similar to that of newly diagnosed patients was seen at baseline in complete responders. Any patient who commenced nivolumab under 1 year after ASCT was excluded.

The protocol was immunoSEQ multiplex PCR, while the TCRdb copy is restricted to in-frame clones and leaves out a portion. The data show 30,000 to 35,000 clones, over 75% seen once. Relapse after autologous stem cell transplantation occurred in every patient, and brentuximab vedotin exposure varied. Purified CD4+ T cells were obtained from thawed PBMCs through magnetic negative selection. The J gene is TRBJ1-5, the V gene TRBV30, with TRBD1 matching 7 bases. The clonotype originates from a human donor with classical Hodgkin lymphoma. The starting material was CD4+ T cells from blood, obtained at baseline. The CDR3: CAWSPDRDRDQPQHF. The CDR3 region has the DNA TGTGCCTGGAGTCCCGACAGGGATCGGGATCAGCCCCAGCATTTT.